This TCR beta chain was sequenced for a study of shared clonotypes between healthy human individuals. As to this clone: Its specificity is not known.

Deletions cut 7 bases from V and 3 bases from J, with 11 bases between. This CDR3 is built from 13 residues. Germline V gene sequence: CDR1 SGHNT, CDR2 YYREEE (reference sequence). Study results and caveats: Estimated clonotype richness was generally higher in naive than memory subsets.

Partitioning of CD4+ cells yielded a CD45RA+ naive subset and a CD45RA-negative memory subset. Libraries were prepared by immunoSEQ multiplex PCR; TCRdb keeps only in-frame clonotypes and omits some of them. The data contain some 2,000,000 clones, more than 90% of them singletons. This chain joins TRBV5-4 and TRBJ1-5; D is uncertain. Sequenced material: naive CD4+ T cells sorted from blood. Subset reported: CD45RA+ positively selected. The TCR comes from a young man in good health. As DNA, the CDR3 is TGTGCCAGCGCGAGGGAGGTCAATCAGCCCCAGCATTTT. Translated: CASAREVNQPQHF.